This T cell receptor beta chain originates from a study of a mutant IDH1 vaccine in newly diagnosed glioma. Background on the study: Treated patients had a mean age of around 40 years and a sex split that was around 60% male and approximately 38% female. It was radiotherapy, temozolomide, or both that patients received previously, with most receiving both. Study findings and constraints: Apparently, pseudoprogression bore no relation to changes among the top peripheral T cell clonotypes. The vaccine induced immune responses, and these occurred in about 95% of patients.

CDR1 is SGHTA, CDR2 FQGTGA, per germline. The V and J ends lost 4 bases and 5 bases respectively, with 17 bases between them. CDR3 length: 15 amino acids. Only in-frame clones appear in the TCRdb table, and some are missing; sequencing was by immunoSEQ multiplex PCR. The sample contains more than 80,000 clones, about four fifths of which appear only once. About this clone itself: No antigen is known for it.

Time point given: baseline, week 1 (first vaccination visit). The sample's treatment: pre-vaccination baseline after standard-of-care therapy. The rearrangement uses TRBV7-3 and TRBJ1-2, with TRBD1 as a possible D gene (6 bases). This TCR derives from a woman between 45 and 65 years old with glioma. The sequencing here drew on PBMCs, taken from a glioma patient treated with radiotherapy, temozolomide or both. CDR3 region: CASSSQGFRGYGYTF. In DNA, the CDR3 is TGTGCCAGCAGCTCGCAGGGATTTAGGGGGTATGGCTACACCTTC.